The 11 T cell receptor beta chains reported below all come from one sample, sequenced in a study of response to subunit inactivated influenza vaccine. TCRdb fed the RT-PCR reads into MiXCR, producing one record per CDR3 protein. The top ten clones hold approximately 30% of a sample with 150,000 to 200,000 distinct CDR3 sequences, approximately 12% of them seen once. The sample was also reused in another study, on T cells expressing NK-cell markers. From that second work: 5'RACE template switching with UMIs generated TCR beta cDNA.

The sequencing here drew on CD8+ T cells sorted from PBMCs, taken roughly 12 days after vaccination. The receptors here all came from a man over 45 who received an inactivated influenza vaccine.

In regard to this clonotype: Sequence at one end of the junction differs from germline and may be a read error. The chain is built from TRBV7-7 and TRBJ2-3, with 8 bases that match TRBD1. This CDR3 spans 17 amino acids. Per the germline V gene, CDR1 is SSHAT and CDR2 is FNYEAQ (reference sequence). The CDR3 sequence is CASSVGTGFLGADTQYF. Here the CDR3 DNA reads TGTGCTAGCAGCGTCGGGACAGGCTTTCTAGGTGCAGATACGCAGTATTTT.

This clonotype was counted only a few times. The genes are TRBV12-3 or TRBV12-4 and TRBJ2-2; unclear D gene. The length of the CDR3 is 12 residues. Trimming took off 8 bases at V and 0 bases at J, with 4 bases between the two ends. The CDR3 loop reads CASGANTGELFF. CDR3 coding DNA: TGTGCCAGCGGAGCGAACACCGGGGAGCTGTTTTTT.

The chain's CDR3 is CSVEGGQGGNEQFF. CDR3 DNA: TGCAGCGTTGAGGGGGGACAGGGCGGCAATGAGCAGTTCTTC. This chain connects TRBV29-1 to TRBJ2-1, with 9 bases lining up with TRBD1. CDR3 size: 14 residues. The germline V gene has CDR1 SQVTM and CDR2 ANQGSEA. After removal of 3 bases from V and 6 bases from J, the junction contained 6 bases not matched to a gene.

The rearrangement links TRBV6-1 to TRBJ2-1; 9 nucleotides line up with TRBD1. V was pared by 9 bases and J by 2 bases, with 8 bases of the junction left unmatched. This CDR3 region has 15 residues. CDR1 is MNHNS and CDR2 is SASEGT in the germline V gene. In DNA, the CDR3 is TGTGCCAGAAACCCACAGGGGGCAGCCTACAATGAGCAGTTCTTC. Translation gives CARNPQGAAYNEQFF.

In this sample, this clonotype turned up a few times. The chain combines TRBV9 with TRBJ2-3; 9 nucleotides align to TRBD1. This CDR3 spans 17 amino acids. V lost 0 bases to trimming and J lost 1 base; unmatched junction nucleotides: 6. The germline gives CDR1 SGDLS, CDR2 YYNGEE. DNA of the CDR3: TGTGCCAGCAGCGTAGAGGGGACAGGGAGGGGCACAGATACGCAGTATTTT. Its translation: CASSVEGTGRGTDTQYF.

The gene calls are TRBV20-1 and TRBJ2-2; possibly TRBD1 for D (7 bases). The V gene lost 3 bases and the J gene lost 6 bases, with 11 bases spanning the gap. Germline-derived CDR1 and CDR2 are DFQATT and SNEGSKA (reference sequence). The CDR3 runs 13 residues. CDR3: CSARGRGAGELFF. Here the CDR3 DNA reads TGCAGTGCTAGGGGCAGGGGGGCCGGGGAGCTGTTTTTT.

The sample holds one count of this clonotype. The rearrangement uses TRBV4-2 and TRBJ2-1, with D unresolved. Germline CDR1 LGHNA, CDR2 YNFKEQ. The CDR3 contains 16 residues. The ends were cut back, 1 base at V and 6 bases at J, with 16 bases in the middle. CDR3 sequence reads: CASSQVPGGTINEQFF. The CDR3 nucleotides read TGTGCCAGCAGCCAAGTCCCTGGCGGCACAATCAATGAGCAGTTCTTC.

There are a few counts of this clonotype. This chain connects TRBV20-1 to TRBJ1-1; D not resolved. Germline V gene data show CDR1 as DFQATT and CDR2 as SNEGSKA (reference sequence). Between the trimmed V and J ends, which lost 5 bases and 3 bases, there was a span of 16 bases. The CDR3 totals 14 residues. CDR3 sequence (DNA): TGCAGTGCTGACTTGGCGGACGTGGACACTGAAGCTTTCTTT. It codes for CSADLADVDTEAFF.

This chain connects TRBV28 to TRBJ2-1; tentatively, D is TRBD1 (5 bases). The V and J ends lost 10 bases and 4 bases respectively, with 20 bases between them. Germline CDR1 MDHEN, CDR2 SYDVKM. This CDR3 is built from 15 residues. CDR3 in amino acids: CAMGPGRLWYNEQFF. Here the CDR3 DNA reads TGTGCCATGGGCCCAGGGCGGCTTTGGTACAATGAGCAGTTCTTC.

This rearrangement joins TRBV5-1 to TRBJ2-7; D perhaps matches TRBD2 (7 bases). The ends were cut back, 4 bases at V and 4 bases at J, with 18 bases in the middle. The CDR3 has 15 amino acids. The germline V gene encodes CDR1 SGHRS and CDR2 YFSETQ. The CDR3 protein is CASSPLFGGAYEQYF. DNA of the CDR3: TGCGCCAGCAGCCCGCTTTTTGGGGGGGCGTACGAGCAGTACTTC.

V usage is TRBV13 and J usage is TRBJ1-5; D ambiguous. Between the trimmed V and J ends, which lost 4 bases and 5 bases, there was a span of 12 bases. Germline V gives CDR1 PRHDT, CDR2 FYEKMQ (reference sequence). This CDR3 region has 14 residues. CDR3 loop: CASSSGRRYQPQHF. The CDR3 nucleotides read TGTGCCAGCAGCTCCGGACGGAGATATCAGCCCCAGCATTTT.